These 14 T cell receptor beta chains originate from one sample sequenced in a study of CD8 T cells in Susac syndrome. RNA in amounts of about 0.5 to 1 ug was reverse transcribed with random hexamers. TCRdb reanalysed the immunoSEQ multiplex PCR reads using MiXCR and keeps one entry per CDR3 protein. The repertoire consists of approximately 140,000 distinct CDR3 sequences, with 85% to 95% occurring once and the leading ten covering 0.11%. The material sequenced was CD4+ T cells from PBMCs. The receptors were sampled from a human donor with multiple sclerosis.

This rearrangement joins TRBV7-9 to TRBJ1-1; 7 bases align to TRBD1. Germline loops: CDR1 SEHNR, CDR2 FQNEAQ (reference sequence). This CDR3 has 14 residues. J lost 8 bases, V lost 3 bases, and 9 bases had no gene match. The CDR3 DNA follows: TGTGCCAGCAGCTTCCCTACAGGGGTTCCCGAAGCTTTCTTT. Its translation: CASSFPTGVPEAFF.

The CDR3 coding sequence is TGTGCCAGCAGCCAGGGGCACACCCTTGAAGCTTTCTTT. This translates into CASSQGHTLEAFF. This chain links TRBV7-2 with TRBJ1-1; D might be TRBD1 (6 bases). CDR1 is SGHTA and CDR2 is FQGNSA in the germline V gene. The length of the CDR3 is 13 residues. V lost 5 bases, J lost 7 bases, and 14 bases lay in between.

The chain couples TRBV12-3 or TRBV12-4 to TRBJ1-5; D might be TRBD1 (5 bases). The CDR3 spans 11 residues. Trimming stripped 6 bases from V and 8 bases from J, with 8 bases between. The CDR3 DNA sequence: TGTGCCAGCAGCGGGGGGGAGCCCCAGCATTTT. Translated, it gives CASSGGEPQHF.

This clonotype came up once. J is TRBJ2-7 and V is TRBV6-6, with 7 bases identical to TRBD2. CDR1 and CDR2 from the germline V gene are MNHNY and SVGAGI (reference sequence). The CDR3 is 14 amino acids. V lost 6 bases to trimming and J lost 2 bases; unmatched junction nucleotides: 7. The CDR3, as DNA: TGTGCCAGCAGCAGCGGGGTTGTCCCCTACGAGCAGTACTTC. Amino acids: CASSSGVVPYEQYF.

The rearrangement joins TRBV12-3 or TRBV12-4 to TRBJ2-1, with D unresolved. Trimming stripped 6 bases from V and 10 bases from J, with 19 bases between. CDR3 length: 14 residues. The chain's CDR3 is CASRPSRETYEQFF. CDR3 in DNA: TGTGCCAGCAGACCCTCAAGAGAGACATACGAGCAGTTCTTC.

The chain employs TRBV15 and TRBJ2-4, with unresolved D. CDR3 length equals 12 residues. With 8 bases removed from V and 5 bases from J, the gap between germline ends came to 10 bases. CDR1 is LNHNV, CDR2 YYDKDF, per germline (reference sequence). Here the CDR3 DNA reads TGTGCCACCGGGTTAACCGAAAACATTCAGTACTTC. Its translation: CATGLTENIQYF.

The chain carries TRBV23-1 and TRBJ2-1; D remains unclear. TRBV23-1 is sorted into the ORF group, with uncertain function. CDR3 length: 15 residues. The germline V and J ends were trimmed by 0 bases and 7 bases, with 13 bases remaining between them. CDR3 DNA: TGCGCCAGCAGTCAATCTCGGGTTCTGAAGAATGAGCAGTTCTTC. This sequence encodes CASSQSRVLKNEQFF.

The chain is built from TRBV3-1 and TRBJ2-7; TRBD1 matches 10 bases. The CDR3 sequence is 15 residues long. The germline V gene has CDR1 LGHDT and CDR2 YNNKEL (reference sequence). V shed 4 bases and J 3 bases; nucleotides not matched to a gene: 6. The CDR3 protein is CASSLGQGPVYEQYF. The DNA for the CDR3 is TGTGCCAGCAGCCTGGGACAGGGGCCCGTCTACGAGCAGTACTTC.

V is TRBV9 and J is TRBJ2-1; 12 bases line up with TRBD2. This CDR3 comprises 15 residues. With 0 bases clipped from V and 9 bases from J, the junction kept 4 bases outside the gene matches. CDR1 and CDR2 (germline): SGDLS, YYNGEE. Here the CDR3 reads CASSVVSSGRGEQFF. The CDR3 DNA is TGTGCCAGCAGCGTAGTATCTAGCGGGAGGGGTGAGCAGTTCTTC.

The chain combines TRBV20-1 with TRBJ2-4; D remains unclear. V gave up 0 bases and J gave up 0 bases, with 9 bases separating them. The germline V gene encodes CDR1 DFQATT and CDR2 SNEGSKA (reference sequence). The CDR3 totals 15 residues. The CDR3 sequence is CSARDPTVAKNIQYF. The CDR3 nucleotides are TGCAGTGCTAGAGACCCTACGGTAGCCAAAAACATTCAGTACTTC.

The rearrangement uses TRBV30 and TRBJ2-7, with 13 bases aligning to TRBD2. Per germline, CDR1 GTSNPN and CDR2 SVGIG (reference sequence). V lost 4 bases to trimming and J lost 6 bases; unmatched junction nucleotides: 12. The CDR3 loop spans 16 amino acids. The CDR3 sequence is CAWTPGRLAGGPEQYF. The CDR3, as DNA: TGTGCCTGGACCCCGGGCCGACTAGCGGGGGGACCCGAGCAGTACTTC.

V gene TRBV12-3 or TRBV12-4 combines with J gene TRBJ2-2, with D perhaps matching TRBD1 (11 bases). This CDR3 has 18 amino acids. Trimming shortened V by 5 bases and J by 4 bases, and 23 bases separated the two germline ends. CDR3 nucleotide sequence: TGTGCCAGCAGTCCCGGGACAGGGGGACTAGCGATCACCGGGGAGCTGTTTTTT. This sequence encodes CASSPGTGGLAITGELFF.

The chain carries TRBV9 and TRBJ1-1, with a tentative D call TRBD1 (6 bases). V was cut by 0 bases and J by 7 bases, with 16 bases left in between. Germline CDR1 is SGDLS and CDR2 is YYNGEE. CDR3 size: 15 residues. The CDR3 region is CASSVAVTGLSEAFF. The CDR3 DNA sequence: TGTGCCAGCAGCGTAGCGGTGACAGGATTGAGTGAAGCTTTCTTT.

The chain employs TRBV4-1 and TRBJ2-1, with TRBD2 identical over 14 bases. CDR1 and CDR2 from the germline V gene are MGHRA and YSYEKL. CDR3 length: 15 amino acids. After removal of 1 base from V and 8 bases from J, the junction contained 1 base not matched to a gene. Written as DNA, the CDR3 is TGCGCCAGCAGCCAAGGACTAGCGGGAGGGGATGAGCAGTTCTTC. Its translation is CASSQGLAGGDEQFF.